One sample yielded the 18 T cell receptor beta chains listed below, sequenced in a study of CXCR3-negative and CXCR3-positive naive CD8 T cells. UMI-labeled 5' RACE TRB cDNA libraries were prepared from the cells. TCRdb re-called the 5' RACE reads and catalogs CDR3 proteins one per entry, DNA excluded. The table lists 56,000 or so distinct CDR3 sequences. The sequenced material came from memory CD8+ T cells from blood. These receptors came from a human donor in good health. Some clones in this sample may be carry-over from other donors' samples.

V usage is TRBV20-1 and J usage is TRBJ1-3. This CDR3 is 16 amino acids long. Germline-derived CDR1 and CDR2 are DFQATT and SNEGSKA (reference sequence). The CDR3 spells CSARDMEGEGGNTIYF.

The chain combines TRBV6-2 or TRBV6-3 with TRBJ2-1; the D call of TRBD2 rests on TCRdb alone, since no DNA is present to check it. CDR1 is MNHEY and CDR2 is SVGEGT in the germline V gene. CDR3 size: 15 residues. This CDR3 is CASSRTSGTPNEQFF.

The chain uses TRBV7-8 and TRBJ2-7; TCRdb designates TRBD1, a call that cannot be tested without DNA. Germline V gene lookup returns CDR1 SGHVS and CDR2 FQNEAQ. The CDR3 covers 15 residues. The CDR3 spells CASSYPGTGDYEQYF.

The V call is TRBV19, the J call TRBJ2-7; TCRdb calls TRBD1, which cannot be checked without DNA. Germline loops: CDR1 LNHDA, CDR2 SQIVND (reference sequence). This CDR3 has 13 residues. The CDR3 protein is CASSMSGAYEQYF.

This chain uses TRBV14 with TRBJ2-2; absent DNA, TCRdb's TRBD1 call cannot be checked. The CDR3 is made up of 15 amino acids. Germline V gene lookup returns CDR1 SGHDN and CDR2 FVKESK. CDR3 amino acids: CASSQEGHYTGELFF.

This chain joins TRBV3-1 and TRBJ2-7; TCRdb indicates TRBD1, and absent DNA this call remains unverified. Germline-derived CDR1 and CDR2 are LGHDT and YNNKEL (reference sequence). This CDR3 comprises 15 residues. The CDR3 here is CASSQDGTGRYEQYF.

The chain carries TRBV5-6 and TRBJ2-7. Germline values: CDR1 SGHDT, CDR2 YYEEEE. The CDR3 runs 12 residues. The CDR3 is CASSSTRYEQYF.

The rearrangement uses TRBV7-9 and TRBJ2-2. The germline gives CDR1 SEHNR, CDR2 FQNEAQ (reference sequence). This CDR3 region has 13 residues. The CDR3 protein is CASSLGSQGELFF. Filled out from reference TRBV7-9 and TRBJ2-2, the complete variable domain reads DTGVSQNPRHKITKRGQNVTFRCDPISEHNRLYWYRQTLGQGPEFLTYFQNEAQLEKSRLLSDRFSAERPKGSFSTLEIQRTEQGDSAMYLCASSLGSQGELFFGEGSRLTVL.

This chain uses TRBV9 with TRBJ2-1; TCRdb reports TRBD1, a call that lacks DNA to check it against. The CDR3 sequence is 14 residues long. Looked up from germline, CDR1 is SGDLS and CDR2 is YYNGEE. The CDR3 loop is CASSVFRGDNEQFF.

The rearrangement links TRBV25-1 to TRBJ1-1; TCRdb's D call of TRBD1 is untestable without DNA. The CDR3 is made up of 15 amino acids. CDR1 and CDR2 (germline): MGHDK, SYGVNS. CDR3 protein: CASSELLTDETEAFF.

The chain recombines TRBV4-3 with TRBJ2-3; the D call from TCRdb, TRBD1, cannot be confirmed without DNA. The length of the CDR3 is 17 residues. Germline lookup yields CDR1 LGHNA and CDR2 YSLEER. CDR3 sequence reads: CASSQDLTGYSTDTQYF.

The V gene is TRBV29-1, the J gene TRBJ2-2; TCRdb gives TRBD1 as the D gene, but with no DNA this cannot be confirmed. CDR1 is SQVTM and CDR2 is ANQGSEA in the germline V gene. This CDR3 is built from 13 residues. CDR3 in amino acids: CSVDAQGTGELFF.

The chain employs TRBV20-1 and TRBJ2-3; TCRdb's D gene call, TRBD2, goes unchecked for lack of DNA. The germline gives CDR1 DFQATT, CDR2 SNEGSKA (reference sequence). This CDR3 has 19 residues. CDR3 residues: CSAQLLAGGPILSTDTQYF.

The CDR3 sequence is CASSGSTSGTSGRTPETQYF. The chain employs TRBV7-6 and TRBJ2-5; TCRdb selects TRBD2, and the lack of DNA leaves this call unchecked. The CDR3 covers 20 residues. Germline loops: CDR1 SGHVS, CDR2 FNYEAQ.

The chain links TRBV4-2 to TRBJ2-1; TCRdb's D gene call, TRBD2, goes unchecked for lack of DNA. The CDR3 is 16 amino acids. Per germline, CDR1 LGHNA and CDR2 YNFKEQ. The CDR3 here is CASSNVASGLGNEQFF.

The chain carries TRBV6-4 and TRBJ2-2; without DNA, the TCRdb call of TRBD1 cannot be checked. This CDR3 comprises 14 residues. Germline values: CDR1 MRHNA, CDR2 SNTAGT. CDR3 sequence reads: CASSDSTGAGELFF.

The rearrangement uses TRBV4-3 and TRBJ2-6; the TCRdb D gene call, TRBD2, has no DNA to confirm it. The V gene's germline CDR1 is LGHNA and CDR2 YSLEER. This CDR3 is built from 17 residues. The CDR3 protein is CASSQSGGLSGANVLTF.

The rearrangement joins TRBV29-1 to TRBJ2-5; TCRdb gives TRBD2 as the D gene, but with no DNA this cannot be confirmed. The CDR3 consists of 16 residues. CDR1 and CDR2 from the germline V gene are SQVTM and ANQGSEA. The CDR3 protein is CSVEGGEEGSGETQYF.